This TCR beta chain was documented in a study of regulatory T cells in long-lasting Graves disease. Notes on the study in general: Public clonotype sharing was higher in persistent than newly diagnosed patients. When disease was persistent, TRBV28, TRBJ1-2 and TRBJ2-5 were the favored segments.

Time point of the sample: persistent/refractory GD, antithyroid drugs over 5 years with positive TRAb. Generation of the TCR library employed RNA extracted from PBMCs. This clonotype was observed many times. What it binds is not known. Construction of the TCR beta libraries employed iRepertoire HTBI primers in conjunction with Arm-PCR of CDR3 regions. One entry per CDR3 protein, called by TCRdb with MiXCR from the multiplex PCR reads. Of nearly 350,000 distinct CDR3 sequences listed, around 20% are singletons. CDR3 size: 11 residues. V was pared by 7 bases and J by 4 bases, with 4 bases between. Germline CDR1 SNHLY, CDR2 FYNNEI.

This sequence originates from a female donor with Graves disease. The V gene is TRBV2, the J gene TRBJ1-4, with D uncertain. The material sequenced was peripheral blood mononuclear cells (PBMCs), taken when the disease was refractory, from a patient treated with antithyroid drugs. CDR3 nucleotides: TGTGCCAGCAAATATAATGAAAAACTGTTTTTT. Its translation: CASKYNEKLFF. Drawing the rest from reference TRBV2 and TRBJ1-4, the complete variable domain is EPEVTQTPSHQVTQMGQEVILRCVPISNHLYFYWYRQILGQKVEFLVSFYNNEISEKSEIFDDQFSVERPDGSNFTLKIRSTKLEDSAMYFCASKYNEKLFFGSGTQLSVL.